Listed below are T cell receptor beta chains from one sample, sequenced in a study of Graves' ophthalmopathy and Graves' hyperthyroidism. TCRdb redid the calling of the multiplex PCR reads with MiXCR, one entry per CDR3 protein. This table has nearly 400,000 distinct CDR3 sequences, about 16% appearing once. Sequenced sample: peripheral blood. The receptors were gathered from a woman under 30 with Graves' ophthalmopathy. The CDR3 runs from the conserved cysteine through the conserved F or W. A D gene is named only where the DNA matches it firmly. A clone size is listed for some rows: how often the clone was seen (once, few, many), or a class if it is expanded.

clone_size: NA
d_call: NA
cdr3_length: 14
v_call: TRBV16
j_call: TRBJ1-2
cdr3_aa: CASSQSGAHGGYTF
cdr3_nt: TGTGCCAGCAGCCAATCAGGGGCTCATGGGGGCTACACCTTC

clone_size: many
d_call: TRBD1
cdr3_length: 16
v_call: TRBV6-5
j_call: TRBJ1-6
cdr3_aa: CASRGGTAYNNSPLHF
cdr3_nt: TGTGCCAGCAGGGGGGGGACAGCCTATAATAATTCACCCCTCCACTTT

clone_size: few
d_call: NA
cdr3_length: 13
v_call: TRBV6-1
j_call: TRBJ1-1
cdr3_aa: CASNPGLNTEAFF
cdr3_nt: TGTGCCAGCAACCCGGGCCTGAACACTGAAGCTTTCTTT

clone_size: NA
d_call: TRBD2
cdr3_length: 14
v_call: TRBV6-1
j_call: TRBJ2-7
cdr3_aa: CASTTSGNFYEKYF
cdr3_nt: TGTGCCTCTACGACTAGCGGCAATTTCTACGAGAAGTACTTC

clone_size: many
d_call: NA
cdr3_length: 16
v_call: TRBV4-1
j_call: TRBJ1-5
cdr3_aa: CASSSQWVGGNQPQHF
cdr3_nt: TGCGCCAGCAGCTCACAGTGGGTAGGGGGCAATCAGCCCCAGCATTTT

clone_size: many
d_call: TRBD1
cdr3_length: 16
v_call: TRBV15
j_call: TRBJ1-1
cdr3_aa: CATSRVGQGMDTEAFF
cdr3_nt: TGTGCCACCAGCAGAGTTGGACAGGGCATGGACACTGAAGCTTTCTTT

clone_size: few
d_call: NA
cdr3_length: 9
v_call: TRBV20-1
j_call: TRBJ1-1
cdr3_aa: CSVEGEAFF
cdr3_nt: TGCAGTGTCGAGGGTGAAGCTTTCTTT

clone_size: NA
d_call: NA
cdr3_length: 13
v_call: TRBV10-3
j_call: TRBJ2-2
cdr3_aa: CAIRAGTEGELFF
cdr3_nt: TGTGCCATCAGGGCAGGGACGGAAGGGGAGCTGTTTTTT

clone_size: NA
d_call: NA
cdr3_length: 13
v_call: TRBV20-1
j_call: TRBJ2-7
cdr3_aa: CSARMPAAYEQYF
cdr3_nt: TGCAGTGCTAGGATGCCTGCTGCCTACGAGCAGTACTTC

clone_size: many
d_call: TRBD1
cdr3_length: 14
v_call: TRBV20-1
j_call: TRBJ2-7
cdr3_aa: CSAETGGGLYEQYF
cdr3_nt: TGCAGTGCTGAAACAGGGGGCGGATTGTACGAGCAGTACTTC

clone_size: many
d_call: NA
cdr3_length: 12
v_call: TRBV28
j_call: TRBJ1-1
cdr3_aa: CASKGGGTEAFF
cdr3_nt: TGTGCCAGCAAAGGGGGGGGCACTGAAGCTTTCTTT

clone_size: many
d_call: NA
cdr3_length: 14
v_call: TRBV29-1
j_call: TRBJ1-1
cdr3_aa: CSVERTGYYTEAFF
cdr3_nt: TGCAGCGTTGAACGAACAGGGTATTACACTGAAGCTTTCTTT

clone_size: few
d_call: TRBD1
cdr3_length: 16
v_call: TRBV30
j_call: TRBJ2-7
cdr3_aa: CAWSVWGTGGTYEQYF
cdr3_nt: TGTGCCTGGAGTGTTTGGGGGACAGGGGGCACCTACGAGCAGTACTTC

clone_size: once
d_call: NA
cdr3_length: 16
v_call: TRBV6-1
j_call: TRBJ1-1
cdr3_aa: CASTRSGEEGETEAFF
cdr3_nt: TGTGCCAGCACCCGATCGGGGGAAGAGGGAGAAACTGAAGCTTTCTTT

clone_size: many
d_call: NA
cdr3_length: 14
v_call: TRBV6-1
j_call: TRBJ1-5
cdr3_aa: CASSDRSGNQPQHF
cdr3_nt: TGTGCCAGCAGTGACAGGAGTGGAAATCAACCCCAGCATTTT

clone_size: NA
d_call: NA
cdr3_length: 16
v_call: TRBV5-6
j_call: TRBJ1-2
cdr3_aa: CATLIRDQPFNYGYTF
cdr3_nt: TGTGCCACCCTTATCCGGGACCAACCTTTCAACTATGGCTACACCTTC

clone_size: many
d_call: TRBD2
cdr3_length: 14
v_call: TRBV20-1
j_call: TRBJ2-7
cdr3_aa: CSARGTSDSYEQYF
cdr3_nt: TGCAGTGCTAGAGGTACTAGCGATTCCTACGAGCAGTACTTC

clone_size: NA
d_call: NA
cdr3_length: 15
v_call: TRBV6-2/TRBV6-3
j_call: TRBJ1-6
cdr3_aa: CASSQGPGKNSPLHF
cdr3_nt: TGTGCCAGCAGCCAAGGGCCAGGCAAGAATTCACCCCTCCACTTT

clone_size: many
d_call: TRBD2
cdr3_length: 15
v_call: TRBV20-1
j_call: TRBJ2-7
cdr3_aa: CSALRTSGIYYEQYF
cdr3_nt: TGCAGTGCCCTTAGGACTAGCGGGATTTACTACGAGCAGTACTTC

clone_size: NA
d_call: TRBD1
cdr3_length: 16
v_call: TRBV6-1
j_call: TRBJ1-6
cdr3_aa: CASSPSLTGGGSPLHF
cdr3_nt: TGTGCCAGCAGCCCAAGCCTGACAGGGGGAGGATCACCCCTCCACTTT

clone_size: many
d_call: NA
cdr3_length: 13
v_call: TRBV5-1
j_call: TRBJ2-7
cdr3_aa: CASSSQGWDEQYF
cdr3_nt: TGCGCCAGCAGCAGCCAGGGGTGGGACGAGCAGTACTTC

clone_size: many
d_call: NA
cdr3_length: 13
v_call: TRBV12-3/TRBV12-4
j_call: TRBJ1-1
cdr3_aa: CASSFKENTEAFF
cdr3_nt: TGTGCCAGCAGTTTTAAGGAGAACACTGAAGCTTTCTTT

clone_size: many
d_call: NA
cdr3_length: 14
v_call: TRBV7-8
j_call: TRBJ2-7
cdr3_aa: CASTGLGAYYEQYF
cdr3_nt: TGTGCCAGCACGGGACTGGGAGCCTACTACGAGCAGTACTTC

clone_size: many
d_call: NA
cdr3_length: 15
v_call: TRBV12-3/TRBV12-4
j_call: TRBJ2-7
cdr3_aa: CASRGGAGLPYEQYF
cdr3_nt: TGTGCCTCCAGGGGGGGAGCGGGTCTACCCTACGAGCAGTACTTC

clone_size: many
d_call: NA
cdr3_length: 12
v_call: TRBV7-2
j_call: TRBJ2-7
cdr3_aa: CASSLYSAQQYF
cdr3_nt: TGTGCCAGCAGCTTATATAGTGCGCAGCAGTACTTC

clone_size: many
d_call: TRBD2
cdr3_length: 14
v_call: TRBV7-3
j_call: TRBJ2-5
cdr3_aa: CASSLRGGKETQYF
cdr3_nt: TGTGCCAGCAGCTTAAGGGGGGGAAAAGAGACCCAGTACTTC

clone_size: many
d_call: NA
cdr3_length: 14
v_call: TRBV28
j_call: TRBJ2-3
cdr3_aa: CASSLRVSTDTQYF
cdr3_nt: TGTGCCAGCAGCCTCAGGGTTAGCACAGATACGCAGTATTTT

clone_size: many
d_call: NA
cdr3_length: 15
v_call: TRBV30
j_call: TRBJ2-5
cdr3_aa: CAWSGVGGAGETQYF
cdr3_nt: TGTGCCTGGAGTGGAGTTGGGGGCGCTGGTGAGACCCAGTACTTC

clone_size: many
d_call: NA
cdr3_length: 14
v_call: TRBV27
j_call: TRBJ1-1
cdr3_aa: CASGSGSMNTEAFF
cdr3_nt: TGTGCCAGCGGGTCGGGCAGCATGAACACTGAAGCTTTCTTT

clone_size: NA
d_call: NA
cdr3_length: 15
v_call: TRBV9
j_call: TRBJ1-4
cdr3_aa: CASSLAGVTNEKLFF
cdr3_nt: TGTGCCAGCAGCTTGGCAGGGGTTACTAATGAAAAACTGTTTTTT

clone_size: many
d_call: TRBD2
cdr3_length: 10
v_call: TRBV29-1
j_call: TRBJ2-7
cdr3_aa: CSVAGGEQYF
cdr3_nt: TGCAGCGTTGCGGGGGGAGAGCAGTACTTC

clone_size: NA
d_call: TRBD2
cdr3_length: 15
v_call: TRBV12-3/TRBV12-4
j_call: TRBJ2-5
cdr3_aa: CASSLEAGSGETQYF
cdr3_nt: TGTGCCAGCAGTTTAGAAGCGGGATCAGGGGAGACCCAGTACTTC

clone_size: many
d_call: TRBD1
cdr3_length: 16
v_call: TRBV7-2
j_call: TRBJ1-2
cdr3_aa: CASSLSLLDRNYGYTF
cdr3_nt: TGTGCCAGCAGCTTATCCCTCTTGGACAGGAACTATGGCTACACCTTC

clone_size: many
d_call: NA
cdr3_length: 13
v_call: TRBV6-5
j_call: TRBJ2-7
cdr3_aa: CASSYSLTYEQYF
cdr3_nt: TGTGCCAGCAGTTACTCGCTAACCTACGAGCAGTACTTC

clone_size: many
d_call: TRBD1
cdr3_length: 17
v_call: TRBV6-2/TRBV6-3
j_call: TRBJ2-5
cdr3_aa: CASSRQGQGALGETQYF
cdr3_nt: TGTGCCAGCAGTCGGCAAGGACAGGGGGCTTTAGGAGAGACCCAGTACTTC

clone_size: many
d_call: NA
cdr3_length: 13
v_call: TRBV7-2
j_call: TRBJ2-5
cdr3_aa: CASSMPWAETQYF
cdr3_nt: TGTGCCAGCAGCATGCCCTGGGCAGAGACCCAGTACTTC

clone_size: many
d_call: TRBD1
cdr3_length: 16
v_call: TRBV2
j_call: TRBJ2-2
cdr3_aa: CASSVRGTENTGELFF
cdr3_nt: TGTGCCAGCAGTGTGAGGGGGACAGAGAACACCGGGGAGCTGTTTTTT

clone_size: many
d_call: TRBD1
cdr3_length: 15
v_call: TRBV10-1
j_call: TRBJ2-7
cdr3_aa: CASSAGTGGSYEQYF
cdr3_nt: TGCGCCAGCAGTGCCGGGACAGGGGGGTCCTACGAGCAGTACTTC

clone_size: NA
d_call: TRBD1
cdr3_length: 13
v_call: TRBV29-1
j_call: TRBJ2-7
cdr3_aa: CSVSGTDSYEQYF
cdr3_nt: TGCAGCGTTTCCGGGACAGACTCCTACGAGCAGTACTTC

clone_size: many
d_call: TRBD1
cdr3_length: 22
v_call: TRBV7-7
j_call: TRBJ1-1
cdr3_aa: CASSYPRGQGIPEILMNTEAFF
cdr3_nt: TGTGCCAGCAGCTATCCCCGGGGACAGGGGATACCAGAGATCTTAATGAACACTGAAGCTTTCTTT

clone_size: many
d_call: TRBD1
cdr3_length: 19
v_call: TRBV6-6
j_call: TRBJ1-2
cdr3_aa: CASSYGGGQGPVFPHGYTF
cdr3_nt: TGTGCCAGCAGTTACGGTGGGGGACAGGGGCCGGTATTCCCACATGGCTACACCTTC

clone_size: many
d_call: TRBD1
cdr3_length: 15
v_call: TRBV6-1
j_call: TRBJ2-7
cdr3_aa: CASPRVGQRPREQYF
cdr3_nt: TGTGCCAGCCCGAGGGTGGGACAGAGGCCTAGGGAGCAGTACTTC

clone_size: many
d_call: NA
cdr3_length: 15
v_call: TRBV2
j_call: TRBJ1-1
cdr3_aa: CAMSGSSPTGIEAFF
cdr3_nt: TGTGCCATGAGCGGGAGCTCGCCCACCGGCATTGAAGCTTTCTTT

clone_size: many
d_call: NA
cdr3_length: 13
v_call: TRBV28
j_call: TRBJ1-2
cdr3_aa: CASTLRRGYGYTF
cdr3_nt: TGTGCCAGCACCCTGAGGAGGGGCTATGGCTACACCTTC

clone_size: many
d_call: NA
cdr3_length: 13
v_call: TRBV10-2
j_call: TRBJ2-7
cdr3_aa: CASRSGAEVEQYF
cdr3_nt: TGCGCCAGCAGGTCGGGGGCCGAGGTCGAGCAGTACTTC

clone_size: NA
d_call: NA
cdr3_length: 14
v_call: TRBV28
j_call: TRBJ1-1
cdr3_aa: CASRLPTGGAEAFF
cdr3_nt: TGTGCCAGCAGGCTGCCCACGGGCGGAGCTGAAGCTTTCTTT